The source of this T cell receptor beta chain is a study of vaccination and CD4 T cells after COVID-19. Study background: Comprising six males and four females, the convalescent participants counted two Hispanic individuals among them. Participants got two doses of BNT162b2 or mRNA-1273 vaccine. In culture, cells were exposed to overlapping spike peptides from SARS-CoV-2, HCoV-NL63, HCoV-OC43 and HCoV-229E.

The Oncomine TCR Beta short-read assay was applied to DNA of cultured CD4+ T cells. MiXCR was run by TCRdb on the PCR reads, yielding one entry per CDR3 protein. The sample yields 15,000 to 20,000 distinct CDR3 sequences, approximately 49% seen once. This clonotype has just a few counts. Its target is not known. Treatment specified: approximately 11-day PBMC culture with coronavirus spike peptide pools or control peptides (ViraFEST assay). This CDR3 has 16 residues. V gave up 5 bases and J gave up 1 base; unmatched junction bases: 10. From germline, CDR1 is LNHDA and CDR2 SQIVND (reference sequence). This TCR was sampled from a human donor who had recovered from COVID-19. Sequenced input: CD4+ T cells from blood, cultured in vitro. This chain connects TRBV19 to TRBJ1-1; TRBD1 aligns across 7 bases. The CDR3 loop reads CASSPNRGVGNTEAFF. The CDR3 coding sequence is TGTGCCAGTAGTCCAAACAGGGGAGTGGGGAACACTGAAGCTTTCTTT.